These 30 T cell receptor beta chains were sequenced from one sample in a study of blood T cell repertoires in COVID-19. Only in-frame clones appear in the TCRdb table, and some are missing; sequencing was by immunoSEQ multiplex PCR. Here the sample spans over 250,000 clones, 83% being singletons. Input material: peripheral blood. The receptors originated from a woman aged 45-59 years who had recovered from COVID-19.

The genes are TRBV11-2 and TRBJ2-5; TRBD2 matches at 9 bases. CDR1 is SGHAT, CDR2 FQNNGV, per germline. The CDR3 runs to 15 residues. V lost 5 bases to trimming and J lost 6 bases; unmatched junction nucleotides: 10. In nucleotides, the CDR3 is TGTGCCAGCAGCGAAAGGCCTAGCGGGGCGAAGACCCAGTACTTC. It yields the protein CASSERPSGAKTQYF. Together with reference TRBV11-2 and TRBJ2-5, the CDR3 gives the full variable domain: EAGVAQSPRYKIIEKRQSVAFWCNPISGHATLYWYQQILGQGPKLLIQFQNNGVVDDSQLPKDRFSAERLKGVDSTLKIQPAKLEDSAVYLCASSERPSGAKTQYFGPGTRLLVL.

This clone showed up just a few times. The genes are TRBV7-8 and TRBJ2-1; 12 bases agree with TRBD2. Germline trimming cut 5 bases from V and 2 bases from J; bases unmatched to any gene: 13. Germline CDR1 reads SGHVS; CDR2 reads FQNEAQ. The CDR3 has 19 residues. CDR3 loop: CASSPGTLAGGRAYNEQFF. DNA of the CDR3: TGTGCCAGCAGCCCCGGTACCCTAGCGGGGGGGCGGGCCTACAATGAGCAGTTCTTC.

The CDR3 spells CASSLDVNSGANVLTF. The CDR3 coding sequence is TGCGCCAGCAGCTTGGATGTCAACTCTGGGGCCAACGTCCTGACTTTC. The chain employs TRBV5-1 and TRBJ2-6; no definite D call. Germline V lookup: CDR1 SGHRS, CDR2 YFSETQ. There are 16 residues in the CDR3. Trimming left V 0 bases short and J 0 bases short, with 7 bases between.

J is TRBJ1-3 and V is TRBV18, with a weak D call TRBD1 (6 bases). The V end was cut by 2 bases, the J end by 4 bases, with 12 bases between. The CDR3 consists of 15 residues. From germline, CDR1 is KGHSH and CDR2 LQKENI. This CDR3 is CASSPSRGAGNTIYF. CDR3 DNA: TGTGCCAGCTCACCATCCAGGGGAGCGGGAAACACCATATATTTT.

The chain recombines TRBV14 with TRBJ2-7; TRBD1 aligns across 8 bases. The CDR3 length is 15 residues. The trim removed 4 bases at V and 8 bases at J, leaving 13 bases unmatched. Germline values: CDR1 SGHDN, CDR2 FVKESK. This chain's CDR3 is CASSPQGAPGVKQYF. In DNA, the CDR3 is TGTGCCAGCAGCCCCCAGGGGGCCCCCGGGGTCAAGCAGTACTTC.

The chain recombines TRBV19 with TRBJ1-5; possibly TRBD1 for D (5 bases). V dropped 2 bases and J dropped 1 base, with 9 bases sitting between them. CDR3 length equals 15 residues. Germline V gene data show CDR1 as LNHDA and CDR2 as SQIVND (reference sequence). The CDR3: CASSIQGISNQPQHF. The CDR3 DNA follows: TGTGCCAGTAGTATACAGGGCATAAGCAATCAGCCCCAGCATTTT.

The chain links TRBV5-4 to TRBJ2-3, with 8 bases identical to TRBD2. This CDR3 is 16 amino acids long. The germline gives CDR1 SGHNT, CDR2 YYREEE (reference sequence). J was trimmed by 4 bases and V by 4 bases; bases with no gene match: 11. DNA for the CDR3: TGTGCCAGCAGCCGTCCGGCGGGGGGCACTGCAGATACGCAGTATTTT. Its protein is CASSRPAGGTADTQYF.

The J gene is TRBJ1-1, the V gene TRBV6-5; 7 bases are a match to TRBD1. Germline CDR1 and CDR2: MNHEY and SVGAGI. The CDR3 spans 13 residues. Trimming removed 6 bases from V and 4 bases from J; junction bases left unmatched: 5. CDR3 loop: CASSLTGSTEAFF. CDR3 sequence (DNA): TGTGCCAGCAGCTTGACAGGGTCCACTGAAGCTTTCTTT.

DNA of the CDR3: TGTGCCAGCAGCTCGACAGGGCTCGACGAGCAGTACTTC. This sequence encodes CASSSTGLDEQYF. The chain is built from TRBV5-6 and TRBJ2-7; the match to TRBD1 covers 7 bases. This CDR3 has 13 amino acids. Germline V lookup: CDR1 SGHDT, CDR2 YYEEEE. V gave up 3 bases and J gave up 5 bases; unmatched junction bases: 5.

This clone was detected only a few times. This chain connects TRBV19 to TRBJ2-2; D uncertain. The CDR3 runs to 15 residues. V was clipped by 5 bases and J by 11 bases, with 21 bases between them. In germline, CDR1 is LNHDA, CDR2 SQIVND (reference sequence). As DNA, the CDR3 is TGTGCCAGTAGTCCGCTGCTGGGCGAGAGTGCTGAGCTGTTTTTT. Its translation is CASSPLLGESAELFF.

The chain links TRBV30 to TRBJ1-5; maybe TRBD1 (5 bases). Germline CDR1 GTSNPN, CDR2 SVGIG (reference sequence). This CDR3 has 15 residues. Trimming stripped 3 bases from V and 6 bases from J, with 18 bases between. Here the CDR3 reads CAWSGPGVASQPQHF. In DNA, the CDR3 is TGTGCCTGGAGCGGGCCGGGGGTTGCTAGTCAGCCCCAGCATTTT.

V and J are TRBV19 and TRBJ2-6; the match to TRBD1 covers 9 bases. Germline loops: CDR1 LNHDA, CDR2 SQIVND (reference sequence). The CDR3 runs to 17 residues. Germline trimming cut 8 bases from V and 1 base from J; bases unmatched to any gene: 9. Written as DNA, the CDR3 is TGTGCCAGTGGACCGGGACAGGGTCTTTCTGGGGCCAACGTCCTGACTTTC. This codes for CASGPGQGLSGANVLTF.

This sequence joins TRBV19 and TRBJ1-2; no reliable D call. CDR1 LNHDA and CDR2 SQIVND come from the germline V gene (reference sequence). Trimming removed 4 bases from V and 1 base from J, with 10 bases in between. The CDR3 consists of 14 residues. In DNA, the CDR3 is TGTGCCAGTAGTAATCCGGGAATTAACTATGGCTACACCTTC. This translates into CASSNPGINYGYTF.

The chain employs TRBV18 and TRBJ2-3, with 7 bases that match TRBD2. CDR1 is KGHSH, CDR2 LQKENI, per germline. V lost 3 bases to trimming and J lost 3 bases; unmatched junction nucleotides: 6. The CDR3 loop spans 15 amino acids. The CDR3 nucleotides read TGTGCCAGCTCACCGGGGAGGGACCGGACAGATACGCAGTATTTT. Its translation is CASSPGRDRTDTQYF.

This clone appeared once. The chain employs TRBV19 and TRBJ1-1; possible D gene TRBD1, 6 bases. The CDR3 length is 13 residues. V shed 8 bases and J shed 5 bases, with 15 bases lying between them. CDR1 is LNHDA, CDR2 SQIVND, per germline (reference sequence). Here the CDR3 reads CASGRGRMTEAFF. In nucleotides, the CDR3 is TGTGCCAGTGGGCGGGGGCGTATGACTGAAGCTTTCTTT. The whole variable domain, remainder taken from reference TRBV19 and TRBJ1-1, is DGGITQSPKYLFRKEGQNVTLSCEQNLNHDAMYWYRQDPGQGLRLIYYSQIVNDFQKGDIAEGYSVSREKKESFPLTVTSAQKNPTAFYLCASGRGRMTEAFFGQGTRLTVV.

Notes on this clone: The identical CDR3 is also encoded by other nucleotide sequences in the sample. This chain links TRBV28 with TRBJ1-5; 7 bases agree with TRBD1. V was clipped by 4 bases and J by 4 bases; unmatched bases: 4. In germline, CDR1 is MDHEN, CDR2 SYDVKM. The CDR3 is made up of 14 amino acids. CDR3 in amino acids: CASSSTGRNQPQHF. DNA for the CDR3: TGTGCCAGCAGTTCGACAGGGAGGAATCAGCCCCAGCATTTT.

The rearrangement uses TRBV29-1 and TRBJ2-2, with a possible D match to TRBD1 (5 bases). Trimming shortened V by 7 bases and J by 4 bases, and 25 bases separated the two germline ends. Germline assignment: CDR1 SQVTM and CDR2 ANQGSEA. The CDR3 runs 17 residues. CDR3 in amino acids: CSAAGRGRAFATGELFF. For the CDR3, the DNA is TGCAGCGCCGCAGGGCGTGGAAGGGCCTTTGCCACCGGGGAGCTGTTTTTT.

CDR3 in amino acids: CASSVDQGAGGRLGPYNEQFF. The CDR3 DNA follows: TGTGCCAGCAGCGTGGATCAAGGGGCAGGGGGCCGGTTGGGGCCCTACAATGAGCAGTTCTTC. This sequence joins TRBV9 and TRBJ2-1; 8 bases agree with TRBD1. With V trimmed by 2 bases and J by 2 bases, 21 bases remained unmatched. The germline V gene encodes CDR1 SGDLS and CDR2 YYNGEE. The CDR3 length is 21 residues.

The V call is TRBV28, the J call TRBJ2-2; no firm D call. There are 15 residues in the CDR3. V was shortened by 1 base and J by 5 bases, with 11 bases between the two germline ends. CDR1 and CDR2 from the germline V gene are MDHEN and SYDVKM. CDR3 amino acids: CASSLSSEYTGELFF. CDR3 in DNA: TGTGCCAGCAGTTTATCATCGGAGTATACCGGGGAGCTGTTTTTT.

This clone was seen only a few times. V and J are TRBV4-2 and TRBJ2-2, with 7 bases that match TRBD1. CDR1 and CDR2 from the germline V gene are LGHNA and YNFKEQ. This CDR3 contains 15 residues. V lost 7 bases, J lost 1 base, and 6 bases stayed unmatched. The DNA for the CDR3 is TGTGCCAGCACCCCGACAGGGAGGAACACCGGGGAGCTGTTTTTT. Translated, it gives CASTPTGRNTGELFF.

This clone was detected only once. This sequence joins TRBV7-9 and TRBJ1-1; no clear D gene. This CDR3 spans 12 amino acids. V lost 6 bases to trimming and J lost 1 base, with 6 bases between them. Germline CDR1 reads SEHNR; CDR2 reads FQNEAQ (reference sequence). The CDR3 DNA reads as TGTGCCAGCAGTGGCGGGAACACTGAAGCTTTCTTT. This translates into CASSGGNTEAFF. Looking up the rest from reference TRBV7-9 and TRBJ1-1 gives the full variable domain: DTGVSQNPRHKITKRGQNVTFRCDPISEHNRLYWYRQTLGQGPEFLTYFQNEAQLEKSRLLSDRFSAERPKGSFSTLEIQRTEQGDSAMYLCASSGGNTEAFFGQGTRLTVV.

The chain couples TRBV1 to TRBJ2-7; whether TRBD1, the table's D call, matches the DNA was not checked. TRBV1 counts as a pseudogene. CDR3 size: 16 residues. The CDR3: CTSSPLDRDLSYEQYF. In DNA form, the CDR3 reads TGCACCAGCAGCCCTCTGGACAGGGATCTCTCCTACGAGCAGTACTTC.

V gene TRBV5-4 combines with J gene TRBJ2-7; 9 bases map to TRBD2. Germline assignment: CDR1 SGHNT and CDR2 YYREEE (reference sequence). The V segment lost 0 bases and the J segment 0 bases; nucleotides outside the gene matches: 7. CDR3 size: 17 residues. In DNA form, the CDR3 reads TGTGCCAGCAGCTTGGCCGCCTCTAGCGGGATCTCCTACGAGCAGTACTTC. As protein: CASSLAASSGISYEQYF. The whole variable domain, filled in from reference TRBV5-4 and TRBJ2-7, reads ETGVTQSPTHLIKTRGQQVTLRCSSQSGHNTVSWYQQALGQGPQFIFQYYREEENGRGNFPPRFSGLQFPNYSSELNVNALELDDSALYLCASSLAASSGISYEQYFGPGTRLTVT.

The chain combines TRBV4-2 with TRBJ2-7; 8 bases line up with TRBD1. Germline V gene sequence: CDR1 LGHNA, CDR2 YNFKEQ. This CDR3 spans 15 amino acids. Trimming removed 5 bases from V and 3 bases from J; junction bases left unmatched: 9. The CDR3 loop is CASSTRQGNFYEQYF. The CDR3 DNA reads TGTGCCAGCAGCACCCGACAGGGGAATTTCTACGAGCAGTACTTC.

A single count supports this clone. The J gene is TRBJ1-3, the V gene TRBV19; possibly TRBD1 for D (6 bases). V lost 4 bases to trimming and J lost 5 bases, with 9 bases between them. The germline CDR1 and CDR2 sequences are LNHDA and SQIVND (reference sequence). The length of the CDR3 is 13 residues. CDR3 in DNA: TGTGCCAGTAGTAACAGGGTGCGAAACACCATATATTTT. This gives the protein CASSNRVRNTIYF.

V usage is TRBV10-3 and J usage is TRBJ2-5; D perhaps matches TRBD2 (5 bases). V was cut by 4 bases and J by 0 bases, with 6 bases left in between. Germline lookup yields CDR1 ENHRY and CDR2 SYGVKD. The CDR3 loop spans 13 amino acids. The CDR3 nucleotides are TGTGCCATCAGTGGAGGGTACCAAGAGACCCAGTACTTC. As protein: CAISGGYQETQYF.

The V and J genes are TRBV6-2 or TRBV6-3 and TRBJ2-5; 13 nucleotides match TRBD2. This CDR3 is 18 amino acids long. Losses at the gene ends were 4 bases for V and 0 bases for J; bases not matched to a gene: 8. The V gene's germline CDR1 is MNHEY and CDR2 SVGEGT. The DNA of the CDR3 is TGTGCCAGCAGTTCCCGGACTAGCGGGAGATCATACCAAGAGACCCAGTACTTC. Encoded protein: CASSSRTSGRSYQETQYF.

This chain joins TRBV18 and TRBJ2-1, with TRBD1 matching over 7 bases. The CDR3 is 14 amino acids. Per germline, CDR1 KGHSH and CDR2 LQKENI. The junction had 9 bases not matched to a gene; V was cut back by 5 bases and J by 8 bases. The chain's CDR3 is CASSSQTGPDEQFF. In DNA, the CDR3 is TGTGCCAGCTCATCACAGACAGGGCCGGATGAGCAGTTCTTC. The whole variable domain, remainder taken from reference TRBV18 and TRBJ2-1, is NAGVMQNPRHLVRRRGQEARLRCSPMKGHSHVYWYRQLPEEGLKFMVYLQKENIIDESGMPKERFSAEFPKEGPSILRIQQVVRGDSAAYFCASSSQTGPDEQFFGPGTRLTVL.

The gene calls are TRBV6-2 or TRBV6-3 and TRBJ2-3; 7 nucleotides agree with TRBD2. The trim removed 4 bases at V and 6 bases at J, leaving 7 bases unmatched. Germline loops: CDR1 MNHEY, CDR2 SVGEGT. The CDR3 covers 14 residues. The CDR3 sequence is CASSWAGVPDTQYF. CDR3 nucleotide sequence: TGTGCCAGCAGTTGGGCGGGAGTCCCCGATACGCAGTATTTT.

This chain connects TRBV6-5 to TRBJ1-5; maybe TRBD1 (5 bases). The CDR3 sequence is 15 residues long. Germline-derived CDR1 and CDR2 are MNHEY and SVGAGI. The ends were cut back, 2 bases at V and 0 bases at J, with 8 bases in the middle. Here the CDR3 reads CASSYDRNSNQPQHF. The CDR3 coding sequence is TGTGCCAGCAGTTACGACAGAAATAGCAATCAGCCCCAGCATTTT.